Below, 16 T cell receptor beta chains from the same sample are listed, as sequenced in a study of type 1 regulatory T cells. No antigen has been identified for these receptors. TCRdb analysed the reads with MiXCR anew, one entry per CDR3 protein. Of roughly 60,000 distinct CDR3 sequences detected, roughly two thirds appear once; the ten largest clones hold 1.5% to 2%. Sequenced input: cultured non-Tr1 T cells, either the whole culture or a sorted T cell fraction (not recorded which). The receptors come from a human donor in good health.

The genes are TRBV5-1 and TRBJ2-5; 8 bases agree with TRBD2. The CDR3 is 16 amino acids. Germline V gene sequence: CDR1 SGHRS, CDR2 YFSETQ. V trimming: 2 bases; J trimming: 3 bases; junction bases outside the gene matches: 9. CDR3: CASSLGVGSGEETQYF. CDR3 nucleotide sequence: TGCGCCAGCAGCTTAGGTGTGGGTAGCGGGGAAGAGACCCAGTACTTC.

Only a few counts were recorded for this clonotype. J is TRBJ2-1 and V is TRBV7-8; a possible D gene is TRBD1 (6 bases). V lost 6 bases, J lost 9 bases, and 21 bases lay in between. CDR1 and CDR2 (germline): SGHVS, FQNEAQ. The CDR3 has 15 amino acids. In nucleotides, the CDR3 is TGTGCCAGCAGTTTCTTCGACAGGTCTTGGGGTGAGCAGTTCTTC. Encoded protein: CASSFFDRSWGEQFF. Complete variable domain (other parts from reference TRBV7-8 and TRBJ2-1): GAGVSQSPRYKVAKRGQDVALRCDPISGHVSLFWYQQALGQGPEFLTYFQNEAQLDKSGLPSDRFFAERPEGSVSTLKIQRTQQEDSAVYLCASSFFDRSWGEQFFGPGTRLTVL.

The gene calls are TRBV5-6 and TRBJ1-6; possibly TRBD1 for D (6 bases). CDR3 size: 14 residues. The V end was cut by 0 bases, the J end by 10 bases, with 11 bases between. Per the germline V gene, CDR1 is SGHDT and CDR2 is YYEEEE. The CDR3 spells CASSLGRGKSPLHF. The CDR3 bases are TGTGCCAGCAGCTTGGGCAGGGGAAAATCACCCCTCCACTTT.

This clonotype has just a few counts. The J gene is TRBJ2-1, the V gene TRBV7-9; TRBD2 is a possible D gene (5 bases). Germline CDR1 is SEHNR and CDR2 is FQNEAQ (reference sequence). V was cut by 2 bases and J by 7 bases, with 15 bases left in between. CDR3 size: 15 residues. As DNA, the CDR3 is TGTGCCAGCAGCTTATTGGGTCGGGGTGGGAATGAGCAGTTCTTC. It codes for CASSLLGRGGNEQFF.

This clonotype rates as medium-sized. The chain employs TRBV15 and TRBJ2-3; no definite D call. This CDR3 spans 15 amino acids. Germline CDR1 reads LNHNV; CDR2 reads YYDKDF (reference sequence). V lost 0 bases to trimming and J lost 5 bases, with 12 bases between them. The CDR3 nucleotides are TGTGCCACCAGCAGAGATCCTAAGTTAGTAGATACGCAGTATTTT. The encoded protein is CATSRDPKLVDTQYF.

As concerns this clonotype: Germline and junction disagree at one end, which may indicate a read error. The CDR3 spells CSASSQGGFETQYF. As DNA, the CDR3 is TGCAGTGCTAGCTCACAGGGAGGTTTCGAGACCCAATACTTC. The V and J genes are TRBV20-1 and TRBJ2-5; D is perhaps TRBD1 or TRBD2 (6 bases each). The CDR3 loop spans 14 amino acids. Germline V gene data show CDR1 as DFQATT and CDR2 as SNEGSKA (reference sequence).

J is TRBJ2-4 and V is TRBV5-5; D not resolved. Trimming left V 9 bases short and J 8 bases short, with 18 bases between. The CDR3 has 13 amino acids. Germline CDR1 is SGHKS and CDR2 is YYEKEE (reference sequence). CDR3: CATQGLSTDIQYF. DNA for the CDR3: TGTGCCACCCAAGGCCTATCCACGGACATTCAGTACTTC.

The genes are TRBV12-3 or TRBV12-4 and TRBJ2-1, with TRBD2 matching 7 bases. The junction had 4 bases not matched to a gene; V was cut back by 4 bases and J by 1 base. The CDR3 is 15 residues long. The CDR3 reads CASSSQAGSYNEQFF. In DNA, the CDR3 is TGTGCCAGCAGTTCCCAAGCGGGATCCTACAATGAGCAGTTCTTC.

This clonotype has just a few counts. V and J are TRBV4-3 and TRBJ2-4, with D possibly TRBD2 on 5 matching bases. The germline CDR1 and CDR2 sequences are LGHNA and YSLEER. V was trimmed by 0 bases and J by 8 bases, leaving 11 bases between them. CDR3 size: 14 residues. The CDR3 region has the DNA TGCGCCAGCAGCCAAGATACGGGGTTTGACATTCAGTACTTC. Its protein product is CASSQDTGFDIQYF.

The chain recombines TRBV5-5 with TRBJ1-3; D unclear. The CDR3 consists of 16 residues. Germline V gene lookup returns CDR1 SGHKS and CDR2 YYEKEE (reference sequence). Deletions cut 0 bases from V and 0 bases from J, with 10 bases between. CDR3 residues: CASSLEVGLSGNTIYF. CDR3 DNA: TGTGCCAGCAGCTTGGAAGTCGGACTCTCTGGAAACACCATATATTTT.

Here the CDR3 DNA reads TGTGCCAGCAGTCCAACAGGTACCAATCAGCCCCAGCATTTT. It yields the protein CASSPTGTNQPQHF. This chain connects TRBV9 to TRBJ1-5, with TRBD1 as a possible D gene (5 bases). The CDR3 contains 14 residues. Germline-derived CDR1 and CDR2 are SGDLS and YYNGEE. Trimming stripped 5 bases from V and 3 bases from J, with 12 bases between.

The chain couples TRBV6-1 to TRBJ1-2; D ambiguous. V was cut by 8 bases and J by 5 bases, with 18 bases left in between. The CDR3 runs 14 residues. Germline CDR1 and CDR2: MNHNS and SASEGT. CDR3 nucleotides: TGTGCCAGCGATTCTGGGGAGGGAGAATATGGCTACACCTTC. This gives the protein CASDSGEGEYGYTF.

This rearrangement joins TRBV12-5 to TRBJ1-2; TRBD1 aligns across 9 bases. V lost 5 bases and J lost 6; bases outside the gene matches: 19. CDR3 length equals 18 residues. The germline V gene has CDR1 LGHNT and CDR2 FRNRAP. This CDR3 reads CASGPPPGQGILTHGYTF. CDR3 in DNA: TGTGCTAGTGGTCCCCCGCCGGGACAGGGCATTTTAACGCATGGCTACACCTTC. Supplemented by reference TRBV12-5 and TRBJ1-2, the full variable domain reads DARVTQTPRHKVTEMGQEVTMRCQPILGHNTVFWYRQTMMQGLELLAYFRNRAPLDDSGMPKDRFSAEMPDATLATLKIQPSEPRDSAVYFCASGPPPGQGILTHGYTFGSGTRLTVV.

V gene TRBV7-2 combines with J gene TRBJ2-5; TRBD1 aligns across 10 bases. The V gene end was trimmed by 4 bases and the J gene end by 6 bases; junction bases not matched to a gene: 5. The CDR3 is 14 residues long. Germline loops: CDR1 SGHTA, CDR2 FQGNSA. The CDR3 DNA reads TGTGCCAGCAGCTCGACAGGGGGCGAAAAGACCCAGTACTTC. Its protein is CASSSTGGEKTQYF.

J is TRBJ2-1 and V is TRBV7-9; TRBD2 aligns across 14 bases. Losses at the gene ends were 5 bases for V and 8 bases for J; bases not matched to a gene: 11. Germline CDR1 reads SEHNR; CDR2 reads FQNEAQ (reference sequence). The length of the CDR3 is 17 residues. The CDR3 reads CASSKHRLAGGIDEQFF. The CDR3 DNA reads TGTGCCAGCAGCAAACACCGACTAGCGGGAGGGATCGATGAGCAGTTCTTC. The complete variable domain, with remaining parts taken from reference TRBV7-9 and TRBJ2-1, reads DTGVSQNPRHKITKRGQNVTFRCDPISEHNRLYWYRQTLGQGPEFLTYFQNEAQLEKSRLLSDRFSAERPKGSFSTLEIQRTEQGDSAMYLCASSKHRLAGGIDEQFFGPGTRLTVL.

This clonotype turned up a few times. The chain has TRBV20-1 and TRBJ2-7, with a weak D call TRBD2 (5 bases). Germline V CDR1 and CDR2: DFQATT, SNEGSKA (reference sequence). V gave up 4 bases and J gave up 6 bases, with 19 bases separating them. CDR3 length: 14 amino acids. CDR3 coding DNA: TGCAGTGCTAAGTCGGGGTACTCTTTGGGCGAGCAGTACTTC. This gives the protein CSAKSGYSLGEQYF.